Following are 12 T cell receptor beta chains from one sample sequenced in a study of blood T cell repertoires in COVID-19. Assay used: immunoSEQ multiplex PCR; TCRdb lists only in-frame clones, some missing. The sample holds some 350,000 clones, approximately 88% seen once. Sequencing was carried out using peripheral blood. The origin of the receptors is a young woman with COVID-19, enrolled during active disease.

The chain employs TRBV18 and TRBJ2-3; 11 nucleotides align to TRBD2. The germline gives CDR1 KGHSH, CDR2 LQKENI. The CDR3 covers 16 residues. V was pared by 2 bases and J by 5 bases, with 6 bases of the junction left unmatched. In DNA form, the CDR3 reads TGTGCCAGCTCACCAGTAGCGGGGGGGCTTAAAGATACGCAGTATTTT. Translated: CASSPVAGGLKDTQYF.

In DNA, the CDR3 is TGTGCCAGTTTCGCAGGGGATAACCCGGACTATGGCTACACCTTC. Translated: CASFAGDNPDYGYTF. J is TRBJ1-2 and V is TRBV19; D is possibly TRBD1 (6 bases). The ends were cut back, 8 bases at V and 3 bases at J, with 19 bases in the middle. Germline V lookup: CDR1 LNHDA, CDR2 SQIVND (reference sequence). This CDR3 contains 15 residues.

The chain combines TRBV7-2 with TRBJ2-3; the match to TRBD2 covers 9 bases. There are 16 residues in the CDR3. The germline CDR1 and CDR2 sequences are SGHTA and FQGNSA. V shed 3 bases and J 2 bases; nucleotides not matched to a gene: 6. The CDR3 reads CASSFLAGLITDTQYF. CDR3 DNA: TGTGCCAGCAGCTTTCTAGCGGGACTGATCACAGATACGCAGTATTTT.

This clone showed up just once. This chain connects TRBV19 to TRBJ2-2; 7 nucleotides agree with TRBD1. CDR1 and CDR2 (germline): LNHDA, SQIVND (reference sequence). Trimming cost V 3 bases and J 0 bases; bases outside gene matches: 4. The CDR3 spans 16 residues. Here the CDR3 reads CASSMTGTANTGELFF. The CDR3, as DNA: TGTGCCAGTAGTATGACGGGGACAGCGAACACCGGGGAGCTGTTTTTT.

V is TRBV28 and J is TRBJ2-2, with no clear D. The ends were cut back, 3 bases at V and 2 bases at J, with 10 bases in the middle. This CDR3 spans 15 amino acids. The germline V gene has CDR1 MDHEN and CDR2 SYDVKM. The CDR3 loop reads CASSLSEINTGELFF. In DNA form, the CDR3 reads TGTGCCAGCAGTTTGTCGGAGATTAACACCGGGGAGCTGTTTTTT.

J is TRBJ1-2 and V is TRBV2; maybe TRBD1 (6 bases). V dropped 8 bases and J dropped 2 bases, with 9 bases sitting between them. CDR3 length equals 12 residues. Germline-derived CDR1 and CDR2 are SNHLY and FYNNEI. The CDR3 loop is CASLGQNYGYTF. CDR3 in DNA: TGTGCCAGCCTCGGACAGAACTATGGCTACACCTTC. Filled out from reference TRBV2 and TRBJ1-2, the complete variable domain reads EPEVTQTPSHQVTQMGQEVILRCVPISNHLYFYWYRQILGQKVEFLVSFYNNEISEKSEIFDDQFSVERPDGSNFTLKIRSTKLEDSAMYFCASLGQNYGYTFGSGTRLTVV.

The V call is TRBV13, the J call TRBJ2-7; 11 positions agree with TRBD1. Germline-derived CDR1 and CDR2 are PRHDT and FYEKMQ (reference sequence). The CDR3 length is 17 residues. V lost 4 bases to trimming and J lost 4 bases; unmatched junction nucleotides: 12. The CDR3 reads CASSWGNPGQGVYEQYF. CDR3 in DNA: TGTGCCAGCAGCTGGGGAAACCCGGGACAGGGGGTTTACGAGCAGTACTTC.

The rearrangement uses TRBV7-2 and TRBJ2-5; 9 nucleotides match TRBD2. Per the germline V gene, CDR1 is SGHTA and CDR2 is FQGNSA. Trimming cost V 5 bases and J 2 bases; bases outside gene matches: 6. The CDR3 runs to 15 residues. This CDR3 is CASSNVAGAQETQYF. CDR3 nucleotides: TGTGCCAGCAGCAACGTAGCGGGGGCACAAGAGACCCAGTACTTC.

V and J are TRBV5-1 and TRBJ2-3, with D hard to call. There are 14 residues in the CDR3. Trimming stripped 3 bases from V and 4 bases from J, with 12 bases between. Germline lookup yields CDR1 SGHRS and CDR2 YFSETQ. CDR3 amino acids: CASSSPSSADTQYF. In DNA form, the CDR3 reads TGCGCCAGCAGCTCCCCCTCGTCGGCAGATACGCAGTATTTT.

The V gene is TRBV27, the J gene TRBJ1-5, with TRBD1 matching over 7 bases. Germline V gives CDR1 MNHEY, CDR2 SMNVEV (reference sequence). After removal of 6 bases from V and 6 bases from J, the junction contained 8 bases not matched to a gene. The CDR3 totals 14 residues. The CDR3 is CASSLQGTSQPQHF. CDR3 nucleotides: TGTGCCAGCAGCCTACAGGGGACCAGTCAGCCCCAGCATTTT.

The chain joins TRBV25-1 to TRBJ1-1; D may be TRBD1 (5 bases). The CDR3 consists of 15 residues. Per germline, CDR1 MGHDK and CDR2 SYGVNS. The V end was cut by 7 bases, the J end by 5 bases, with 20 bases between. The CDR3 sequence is CASTQTGVLGTEAFF. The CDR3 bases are TGTGCCAGCACCCAAACGGGGGTATTGGGAACTGAAGCTTTCTTT.

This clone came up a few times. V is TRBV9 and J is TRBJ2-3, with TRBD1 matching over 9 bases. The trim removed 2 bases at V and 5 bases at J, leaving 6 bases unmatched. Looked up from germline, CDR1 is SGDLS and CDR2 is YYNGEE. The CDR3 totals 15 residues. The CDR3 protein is CASSVRQGVIDTQYF. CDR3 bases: TGTGCCAGCAGCGTTCGACAGGGGGTCATAGATACGCAGTATTTT.